This T cell receptor (beta chain) was profiled in a study of shared clonotypes between healthy human individuals. Ten immunoSEQ deep assay plates were used to sequence unsorted PBMC DNA. Generated by immunoSEQ multiplex PCR, the TCRdb table keeps only in-frame clones and is missing some. The profile covers 490,000 or so clones, with about 79% appearing a single time and around 13% taken by the ten largest. HIV-negative, healthy adults without recent acute infections or vaccinations were the donors. The unsorted samples had around 88 million PBMCs used for genomic DNA. Trimming stripped 3 bases from V and 1 base from J, with 9 bases between. Germline lookup yields CDR1 KGHSH and CDR2 LQKENI. This CDR3 has 14 amino acids. This clone was counted a single time.

The receptor was isolated from a woman aged 35 to 49 in good health. Some clones in this sample may be carry-over from other donors' samples. The sample consisted of PBMCs. The chain is built from TRBV18 and TRBJ1-1; D gene unclear. In nucleotides, the CDR3 is TGTGCCAGCTCACCGGGCCCAGCGAACACTGAAGCTTTCTTT. Translated, it gives CASSPGPANTEAFF.